This T cell receptor (beta chain) originates from a study of shared clonotypes between healthy human individuals. Study background: Samples came from a couple of female and three male donors aged 18 to 49.

Sequencing was at deep level. Produced via immunoSEQ multiplex PCR; TCRdb's table is partial and in-frame only. The sample lists 2 million to 2.5 million clones; 85% to 95% were seen once. As concerns this clone: Its specificity is not known.

Germline assignment: CDR1 SGHTA and CDR2 FQGTGA. Trimming pared 5 bases from V and 1 base from J, leaving 13 bases between. This CDR3 has 15 residues. General study findings and limits: Shared clonotypes across all four donors exceeded non-shared ones in generation probability.

The sequence came from a young man in good health. Some clones in this sample may be carry-over from other donors' samples. The chain couples TRBV7-3 to TRBJ2-3; possibly TRBD2 for D (6 bases). What was sequenced was naive CD4+ T cells from PBMCs. Subset: CD45RA+ positively selected. CDR3 protein: CASSQVASGTDTQYF. Here the CDR3 DNA reads TGTGCCAGCAGCCAGGTGGCTAGCGGCACAGATACGCAGTATTTT.